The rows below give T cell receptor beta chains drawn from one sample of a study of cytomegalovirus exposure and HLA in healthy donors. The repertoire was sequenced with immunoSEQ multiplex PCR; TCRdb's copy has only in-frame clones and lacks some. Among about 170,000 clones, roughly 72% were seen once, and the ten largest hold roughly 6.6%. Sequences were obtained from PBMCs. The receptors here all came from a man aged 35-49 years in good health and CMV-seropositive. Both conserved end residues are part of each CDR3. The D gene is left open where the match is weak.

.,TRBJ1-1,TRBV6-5,CASSPSRGLNTEAFF
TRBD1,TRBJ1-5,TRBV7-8,CASSPPGGRNQPQHF
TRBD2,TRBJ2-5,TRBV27,CASSLGSGAPTQYF
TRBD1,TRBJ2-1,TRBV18,CASSLRDRGSSDEQFF
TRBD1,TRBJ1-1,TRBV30,CAWSPGQGATEAFF
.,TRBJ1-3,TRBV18,CASSPSDLSSGNTIYF
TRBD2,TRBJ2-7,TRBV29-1,CSALKYPGGAYEQYF
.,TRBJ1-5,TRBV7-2,CASSSTNQPQHF
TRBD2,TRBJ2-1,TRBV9,CASSVAVRGGDNEQFF
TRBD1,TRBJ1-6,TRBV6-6,CASSYSGQGNSPLHF
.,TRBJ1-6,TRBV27,CASTPNEYSPLHF
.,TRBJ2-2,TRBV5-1,CASSFGGELFF
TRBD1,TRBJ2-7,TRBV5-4,CASSLKTGSYEQYF
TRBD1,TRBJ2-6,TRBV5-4,CASSPGTGITNVLTF
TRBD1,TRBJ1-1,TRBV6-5,CAAKQGSEAFF
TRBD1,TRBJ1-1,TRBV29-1,CSGLADRGRRGTEAFF
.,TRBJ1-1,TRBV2,CASSVTANTEAFF
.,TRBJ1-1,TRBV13,CASSSLTGLDTEAFF
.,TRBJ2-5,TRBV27,CASSLPGEETQYF
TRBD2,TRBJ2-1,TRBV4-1,CASSQDWGLAANEQFF
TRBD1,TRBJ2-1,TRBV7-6,CASSLKGAGGWNEQFF
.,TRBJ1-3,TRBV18,CASSPTGTSSSGNTIYF
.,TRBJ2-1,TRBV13,CASSPRQGGPVNEQFF
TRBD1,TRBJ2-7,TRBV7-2,CASSSPGTVLYEQYF
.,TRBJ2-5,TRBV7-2,CASSLVGQETQYF
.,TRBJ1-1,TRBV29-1,CSVAGAGPNTEAFF
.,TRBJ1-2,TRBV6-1,CASSTQGFRDGYTF
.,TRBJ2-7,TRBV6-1,CASSKGNEQYF
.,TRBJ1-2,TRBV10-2,CASSGADYGYTF